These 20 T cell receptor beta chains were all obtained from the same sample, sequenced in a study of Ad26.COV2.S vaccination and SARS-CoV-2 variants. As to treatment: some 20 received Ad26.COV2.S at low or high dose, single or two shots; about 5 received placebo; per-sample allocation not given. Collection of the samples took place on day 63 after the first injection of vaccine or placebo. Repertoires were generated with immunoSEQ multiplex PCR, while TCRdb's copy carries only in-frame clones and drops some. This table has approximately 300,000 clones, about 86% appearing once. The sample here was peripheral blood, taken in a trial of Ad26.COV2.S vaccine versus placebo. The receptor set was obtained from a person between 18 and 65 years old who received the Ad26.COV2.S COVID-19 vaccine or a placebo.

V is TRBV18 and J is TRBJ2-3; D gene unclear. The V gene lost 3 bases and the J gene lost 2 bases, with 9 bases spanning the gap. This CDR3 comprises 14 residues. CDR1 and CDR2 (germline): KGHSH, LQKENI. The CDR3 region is CASSPAGYTDTQYF. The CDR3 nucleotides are TGTGCCAGCTCACCGGCAGGATACACAGATACGCAGTATTTT.

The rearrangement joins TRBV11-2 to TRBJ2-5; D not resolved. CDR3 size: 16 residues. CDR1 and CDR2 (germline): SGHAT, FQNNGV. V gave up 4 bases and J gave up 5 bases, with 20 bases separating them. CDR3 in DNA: TGTGCCAGCAGCTCGCCCCTGGGCGGCGGAGTGGAGACCCAGTACTTC. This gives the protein CASSSPLGGGVETQYF.

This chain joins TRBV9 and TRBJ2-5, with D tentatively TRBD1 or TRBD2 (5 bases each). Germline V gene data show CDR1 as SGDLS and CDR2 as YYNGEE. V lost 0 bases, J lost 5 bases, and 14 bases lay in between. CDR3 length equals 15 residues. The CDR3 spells CASSVDGTKRETQYF. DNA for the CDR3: TGTGCCAGCAGCGTAGATGGGACCAAGAGGGAGACCCAGTACTTC.

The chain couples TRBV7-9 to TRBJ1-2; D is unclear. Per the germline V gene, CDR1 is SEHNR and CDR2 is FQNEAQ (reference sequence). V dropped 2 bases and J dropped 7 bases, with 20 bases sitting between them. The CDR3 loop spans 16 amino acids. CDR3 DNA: TGTGCCAGCAGCTTAAGCTTACCGATCCCTCTTCTTGGCTACACCTTC. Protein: CASSLSLPIPLLGYTF. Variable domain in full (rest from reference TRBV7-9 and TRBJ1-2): DTGVSQNPRHKITKRGQNVTFRCDPISEHNRLYWYRQTLGQGPEFLTYFQNEAQLEKSRLLSDRFSAERPKGSFSTLEIQRTEQGDSAMYLCASSLSLPIPLLGYTFGSGTRLTVV.

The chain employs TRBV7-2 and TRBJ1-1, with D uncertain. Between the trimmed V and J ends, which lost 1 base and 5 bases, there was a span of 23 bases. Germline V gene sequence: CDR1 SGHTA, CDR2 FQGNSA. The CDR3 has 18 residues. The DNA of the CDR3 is TGTGCCAGCAGCTTAGACCCCGGCGTAGGGCGGTTGATTACTGAAGCTTTCTTT. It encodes CASSLDPGVGRLITEAFF. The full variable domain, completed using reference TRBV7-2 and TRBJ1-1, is GAGVSQSPSNKVTEKGKDVELRCDPISGHTALYWYRQSLGQGLEFLIYFQGNSAPDKSGLPSDRFSAERTGGSVSTLTIQRTQQEDSAVYLCASSLDPGVGRLITEAFFGQGTRLTVV.

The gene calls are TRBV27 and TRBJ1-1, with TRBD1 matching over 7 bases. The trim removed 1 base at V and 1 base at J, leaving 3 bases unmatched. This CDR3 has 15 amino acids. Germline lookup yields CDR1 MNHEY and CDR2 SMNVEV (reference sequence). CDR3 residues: CASSLYGTANTEAFF. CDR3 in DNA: TGTGCCAGCAGTTTATATGGGACAGCGAACACTGAAGCTTTCTTT.

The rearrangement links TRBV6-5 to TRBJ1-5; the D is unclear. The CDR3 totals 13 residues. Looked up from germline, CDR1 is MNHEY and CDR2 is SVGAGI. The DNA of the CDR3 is TGTGGGTCGAGGGCACTTGGGGATCAGCCCCAGCATTTT. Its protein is CGSRALGDQPQHF.

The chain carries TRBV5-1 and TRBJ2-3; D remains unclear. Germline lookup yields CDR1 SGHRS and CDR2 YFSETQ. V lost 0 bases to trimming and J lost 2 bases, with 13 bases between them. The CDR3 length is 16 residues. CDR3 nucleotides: TGCGCCAGCAGCTTGGTGGGTTCCGCGGACACAGATACGCAGTATTTT. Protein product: CASSLVGSADTDTQYF.

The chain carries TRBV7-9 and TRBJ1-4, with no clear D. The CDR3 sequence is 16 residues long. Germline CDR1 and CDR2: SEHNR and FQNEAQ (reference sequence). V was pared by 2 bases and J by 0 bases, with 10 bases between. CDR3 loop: CASSLRRGSTNEKLFF. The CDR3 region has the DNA TGTGCCAGCAGCTTACGGCGGGGTTCAACTAATGAAAAACTGTTTTTT.

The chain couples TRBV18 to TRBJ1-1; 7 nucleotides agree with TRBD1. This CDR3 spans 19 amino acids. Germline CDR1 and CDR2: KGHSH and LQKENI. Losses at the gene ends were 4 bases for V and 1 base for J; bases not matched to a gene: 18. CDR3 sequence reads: CASSLSRGTASSPNTEAFF. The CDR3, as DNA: TGTGCCAGCTCACTATCGCGGGGGACAGCCTCGAGTCCGAACACTGAAGCTTTCTTT.

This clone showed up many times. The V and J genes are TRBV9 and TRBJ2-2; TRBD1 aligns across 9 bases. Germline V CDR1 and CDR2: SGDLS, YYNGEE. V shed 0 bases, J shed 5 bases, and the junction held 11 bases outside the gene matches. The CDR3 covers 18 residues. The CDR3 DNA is TGTGCCAGCAGCGTAGAGGGGACAGGGAAAGCTTGGACCGGGGAGCTGTTTTTT. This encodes CASSVEGTGKAWTGELFF.

CDR3 sequence: CASIRADTQYF. The CDR3 DNA follows: TGTGCCAGCATAAGGGCAGATACGCAGTATTTT. The V and J genes are TRBV5-4 and TRBJ2-3, with no clear D. Trimming left V 6 bases short and J 4 bases short, with 6 bases between. CDR1 is SGHNT, CDR2 YYREEE, per germline (reference sequence). CDR3 size: 11 residues.

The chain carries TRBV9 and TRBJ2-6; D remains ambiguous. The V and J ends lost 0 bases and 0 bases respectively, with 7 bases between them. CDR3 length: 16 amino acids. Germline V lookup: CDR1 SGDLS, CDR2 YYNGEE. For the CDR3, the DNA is TGTGCCAGCAGCGTAGATGATACCTCTGGGGCCAACGTCCTGACTTTC. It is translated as CASSVDDTSGANVLTF.

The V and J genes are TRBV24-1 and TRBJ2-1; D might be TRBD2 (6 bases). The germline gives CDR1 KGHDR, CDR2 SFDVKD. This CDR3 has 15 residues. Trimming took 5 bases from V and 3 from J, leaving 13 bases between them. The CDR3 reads CATSAGTSGYNEQFF. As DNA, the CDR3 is TGTGCCACCAGTGCCGGGACTTCTGGCTACAATGAGCAGTTCTTC.

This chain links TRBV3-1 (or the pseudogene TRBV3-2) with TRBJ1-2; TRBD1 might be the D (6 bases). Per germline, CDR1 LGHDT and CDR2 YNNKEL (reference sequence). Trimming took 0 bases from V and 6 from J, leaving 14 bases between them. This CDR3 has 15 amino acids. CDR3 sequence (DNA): TGTGCCAGCAGCCAAGATGGGGGCAGGGTAGATGGCTACACCTTC. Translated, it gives CASSQDGGRVDGYTF.

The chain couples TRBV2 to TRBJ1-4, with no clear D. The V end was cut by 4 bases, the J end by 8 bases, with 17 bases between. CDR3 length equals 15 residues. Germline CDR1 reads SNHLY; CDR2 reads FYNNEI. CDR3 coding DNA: TGTGCCAGCAGTGGAGACTGGACGTTTCAGGAAAAACTGTTTTTT. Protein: CASSGDWTFQEKLFF. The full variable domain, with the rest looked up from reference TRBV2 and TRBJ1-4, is EPEVTQTPSHQVTQMGQEVILRCVPISNHLYFYWYRQILGQKVEFLVSFYNNEISEKSEIFDDQFSVERPDGSNFTLKIRSTKLEDSAMYFCASSGDWTFQEKLFFGSGTQLSVL.

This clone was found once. CDR3 sequence: CASSDSAGPWETQYF. CDR3 bases: TGTGCCAGCAGTGATTCGGCAGGTCCGTGGGAGACCCAGTACTTC. V and J are TRBV6-1 and TRBJ2-5; D not resolved. Trimming left V 3 bases short and J 5 bases short, with 16 bases between. Germline values: CDR1 MNHNS, CDR2 SASEGT. This CDR3 spans 15 amino acids.

DNA of the CDR3: TGTGCCATCAGTGATCAGGACCCCTACGAGCAGTACTTC. It encodes CAISDQDPYEQYF. This chain joins TRBV10-3 and TRBJ2-7; no clear D gene. Germline lookup yields CDR1 ENHRY and CDR2 SYGVKD. The CDR3 is 13 amino acids. Between the trimmed V and J ends, which lost 3 bases and 2 bases, there was a span of 8 bases.

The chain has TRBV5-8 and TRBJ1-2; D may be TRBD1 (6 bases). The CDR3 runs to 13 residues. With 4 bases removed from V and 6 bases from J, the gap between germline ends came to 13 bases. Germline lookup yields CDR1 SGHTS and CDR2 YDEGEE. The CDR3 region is CASSAYRVHGYTF. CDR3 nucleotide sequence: TGTGCCAGCAGCGCATACAGGGTTCATGGCTACACCTTC.

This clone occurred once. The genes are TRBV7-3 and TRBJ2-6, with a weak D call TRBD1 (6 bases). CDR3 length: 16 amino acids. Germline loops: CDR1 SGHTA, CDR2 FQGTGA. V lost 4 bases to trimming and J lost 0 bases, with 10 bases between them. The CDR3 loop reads CASSSLTGSGANVLTF. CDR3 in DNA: TGTGCCAGCAGCTCCCTGACAGGCTCTGGGGCCAACGTCCTGACTTTC.